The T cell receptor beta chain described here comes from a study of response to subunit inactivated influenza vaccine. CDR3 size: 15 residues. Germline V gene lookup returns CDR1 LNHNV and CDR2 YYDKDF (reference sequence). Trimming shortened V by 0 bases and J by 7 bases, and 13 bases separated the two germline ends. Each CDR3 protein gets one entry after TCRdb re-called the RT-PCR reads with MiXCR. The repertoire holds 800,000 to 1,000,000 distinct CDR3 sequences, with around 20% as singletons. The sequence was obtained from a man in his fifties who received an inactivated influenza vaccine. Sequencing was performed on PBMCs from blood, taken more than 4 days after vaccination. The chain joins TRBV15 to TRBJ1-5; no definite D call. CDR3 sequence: CATSRDLGGFQPQHF. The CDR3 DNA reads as TGTGCCACCAGCAGAGACCTGGGCGGTTTCCAGCCCCAGCATTTT. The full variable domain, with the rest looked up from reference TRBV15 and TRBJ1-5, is DAMVIQNPRYQVTQFGKPVTLSCSQTLNHNVMYWYQQKSSQAPKLLFHYYDKDFNNEADTPDNFQSRRPNTSFCFLDIRSPGLGDTAMYLCATSRDLGGFQPQHFGDGTRLSIL.